Below, 21 T cell receptor beta chains from the same sample are listed, as sequenced in a study of blood T cell repertoires in COVID-19. Clones were read by immunoSEQ multiplex PCR, and TCRdb kept only the in-frame ones, dropping some. This table has over 200,000 clones, roughly 90% appearing once. Sequencing input: PBMCs or T cells enriched from blood (not recorded which). These receptors were collected from a woman aged 25-40 years who had been exposed to COVID-19.

This chain uses TRBV23-1 with TRBJ2-7, with D possibly TRBD1 on 6 matching bases. Being an ORF, TRBV23-1 has a function that is uncertain. The ends were cut back, 1 base at V and 0 bases at J, with 13 bases in the middle. The CDR3 runs 16 residues. CDR3 sequence: CASSQLGTPASYEQYF. CDR3 nucleotides: TGCGCCAGCAGTCAATTAGGGACACCCGCCTCCTACGAGCAGTACTTC.

This clone was recorded a few times. The chain recombines TRBV6-5 with TRBJ1-6; D remains ambiguous. V lost 1 base to trimming and J lost 5 bases, with 12 bases between them. The CDR3 length is 16 residues. Germline assignment: CDR1 MNHEY and CDR2 SVGAGI. Here the CDR3 reads CASSYFNPPNNSPLHF. The CDR3 DNA is TGTGCCAGCAGTTACTTTAACCCGCCTAATAATTCACCCCTCCACTTT.

This chain connects TRBV6-5 to TRBJ2-7, with D possibly TRBD1 on 6 matching bases. Germline CDR1 reads MNHEY; CDR2 reads SVGAGI. Trimming removed 6 bases from V and 2 bases from J, with 14 bases in between. The CDR3 covers 14 residues. CDR3 in DNA: TGTGCCAGCAGCCCACAGGGTCGGGCCTACGAGCAGTACTTC. Encoded protein: CASSPQGRAYEQYF.

This chain uses TRBV27 with TRBJ1-2, with TRBD1 matching 8 bases. Germline V gene data show CDR1 as MNHEY and CDR2 as SMNVEV (reference sequence). The junction had 9 bases not matched to a gene; V was cut back by 1 base and J by 8 bases. The CDR3 runs to 15 residues. In DNA form, the CDR3 reads TGTGCCAGCAGTTTATGGGGCAGGGGGCGCATCGGCTACACCTTC. This gives the protein CASSLWGRGRIGYTF.

This chain uses TRBV3-1 (or the pseudogene TRBV3-2) with TRBJ2-1; TRBD2 agrees at 9 bases. After removal of 1 base from V and 6 bases from J, the junction contained 7 bases not matched to a gene. Looked up from germline, CDR1 is LGHDT and CDR2 is YNNKEL (reference sequence). The CDR3 extends over 16 amino acids. CDR3 nucleotides: TGTGCCAGCAGCCAAGGAGGCGGGGGGGCCCGCAATGAGCAGTTCTTC. This gives the protein CASSQGGGGARNEQFF.

The CDR3 sequence is CASTLTSGGYEQYF. In DNA form, the CDR3 reads TGTGCCAGCACCTTGACTAGCGGGGGCTACGAGCAGTACTTC. The rearrangement links TRBV6-5 to TRBJ2-7; TRBD2 matches 12 bases. The CDR3 length is 14 residues. Germline V gene lookup returns CDR1 MNHEY and CDR2 SVGAGI. The junction had 4 bases not matched to a gene; V was cut back by 7 bases and J by 3 bases.

The rearrangement joins TRBV12-3 or TRBV12-4 to TRBJ1-1, with a tentative D call TRBD1 (5 bases). The CDR3 is made up of 11 amino acids. The germline V and J ends were trimmed by 10 bases and 6 bases, with 12 bases remaining between them. CDR3 in DNA: TGTGCCACCGAAGGGGTCCCTGAAGCTTTCTTT. This codes for CATEGVPEAFF.

The chain recombines TRBV12-5 with TRBJ1-1, with D perhaps matching TRBD1 (5 bases). V shed 0 bases and J shed 5 bases, with 16 bases lying between them. Germline values: CDR1 LGHNT, CDR2 FRNRAP. This CDR3 has 16 amino acids. The CDR3 region is CASGLVPGTVMTEAFF. For the CDR3, the DNA is TGTGCTAGTGGTTTGGTACCCGGGACTGTGATGACTGAAGCTTTCTTT.

V and J are TRBV12-5 and TRBJ1-4; TRBD1 matches at 7 bases. Germline values: CDR1 LGHNT, CDR2 FRNRAP. The CDR3 has 16 residues. The V segment lost 6 bases and the J segment 3 bases; nucleotides outside the gene matches: 10. The chain's CDR3 is CASGPLTTGSNEKLFF. CDR3 nucleotides: TGTGCTAGTGGCCCCCTTACGACAGGGTCTAATGAAAAACTGTTTTTT.

In its sample, this clone was seen once. The V gene is TRBV5-6, the J gene TRBJ2-1, with 12 bases that match TRBD2. V gave up 4 bases and J gave up 8 bases; unmatched junction bases: 7. The CDR3 extends over 15 amino acids. CDR1 is SGHDT, CDR2 YYEEEE, per germline. The DNA of the CDR3 is TGTGCCAGCAGCCCCGGACTAGCGGGGTTCGATGAGCAGTTCTTC. This translates into CASSPGLAGFDEQFF.

The chain uses TRBV24-1 and TRBJ2-1, with D perhaps TRBD1 (6 bases). CDR1 and CDR2 from the germline V gene are KGHDR and SFDVKD. V was shortened by 5 bases and J by 3 bases, with 19 bases between the two germline ends. This CDR3 contains 17 residues. The CDR3 DNA sequence: TGTGCCACCAGTGGAGCGGACAGAAAATCTCACTACAATGAGCAGTTCTTC. Amino acid sequence: CATSGADRKSHYNEQFF.

This chain links TRBV19 with TRBJ1-1, with D perhaps matching TRBD1 (5 bases). Trimming took off 2 bases at V and 0 bases at J, with 16 bases between the two ends. CDR3 length equals 17 residues. Germline-derived CDR1 and CDR2 are LNHDA and SQIVND (reference sequence). CDR3 sequence (DNA): TGTGCCAGTAGTATAAGGAGAGATCTGGACATGAACACTGAAGCTTTCTTT. As protein: CASSIRRDLDMNTEAFF.

The chain uses TRBV7-8 and TRBJ1-3; the D is unclear. CDR3 length: 15 amino acids. Trimming shortened V by 6 bases and J by 4 bases, and 16 bases separated the two germline ends. The germline gives CDR1 SGHVS, CDR2 FQNEAQ. As DNA, the CDR3 is TGTGCCAGCAGGGCACCGTATCCAATGGGAAACACCATATATTTT. This gives the protein CASRAPYPMGNTIYF.

The chain combines TRBV6-5 with TRBJ1-2, with no clear D. The CDR3 totals 15 residues. The germline V gene encodes CDR1 MNHEY and CDR2 SVGAGI. The V end lost 4 bases, the J end lost 5 bases, and 17 bases lay between the germline ends. CDR3 DNA: TGTGCCAGCAGTTCACAACCGGGATTTAATTATGGCTACACCTTC. It yields the protein CASSSQPGFNYGYTF.

CDR3 in DNA: TGTGCCAGCAGCTCCCGAGCGGTTTCTGGCAATCAGCCCCAGCATTTT. Translating gives CASSSRAVSGNQPQHF. The chain links TRBV5-6 to TRBJ1-5; no firm D call. The CDR3 extends over 16 amino acids. V lost 3 bases and J lost 2, with 15 bases in between. Germline V gene data show CDR1 as SGHDT and CDR2 as YYEEEE.

The table lists this clone with a few counts. This sequence joins TRBV5-1 and TRBJ1-2, with 7 bases fitting TRBD1. Germline V gives CDR1 SGHRS, CDR2 YFSETQ. The CDR3 totals 15 residues. The V and J ends lost 2 bases and 3 bases, in that order; junction bases with no gene match: 7. The CDR3: CASSFLDRAHYGYTF. DNA of the CDR3: TGCGCCAGCAGCTTCCTCGACAGGGCCCACTATGGCTACACCTTC.

The rearrangement links TRBV24-1 to TRBJ2-1; TRBD1 matches at 8 bases. V was pared by 5 bases and J by 2 bases, with 1 base of the junction left unmatched. The CDR3 length is 14 residues. The germline V gene has CDR1 KGHDR and CDR2 SFDVKD. The CDR3 DNA follows: TGTGCCACCAGTGTGGGACAGGCCTACAATGAGCAGTTCTTC. Translated: CATSVGQAYNEQFF.

This chain links TRBV9 with TRBJ2-1; a weak D match, TRBD1 (6 bases). CDR3 size: 16 residues. In germline, CDR1 is SGDLS, CDR2 YYNGEE. V gave up 4 bases and J gave up 7 bases, with 21 bases separating them. CDR3 in DNA: TGTGCCAGCAGCCCCCAGGGGACCCATTATTCTAATGAGCAGTTCTTC. Translated, it gives CASSPQGTHYSNEQFF.

This clone was seen once. The rearrangement uses TRBV11-2 and TRBJ2-3, with D perhaps matching TRBD2 (6 bases). With 1 base removed from V and 4 bases from J, the gap between germline ends came to 15 bases. The germline gives CDR1 SGHAT, CDR2 FQNNGV. CDR3 size: 16 residues. CDR3 loop: CASSLVLASLADTQYF. The CDR3 nucleotides read TGTGCCAGCAGCTTAGTCCTAGCGAGCCTGGCAGATACGCAGTATTTT.

The gene calls are TRBV7-8 and TRBJ1-2, with TRBD1 matching 10 bases. This CDR3 spans 17 amino acids. V trimming: 2 bases; J trimming: 2 bases; junction bases outside the gene matches: 8. Germline-derived CDR1 and CDR2 are SGHVS and FQNEAQ. This chain's CDR3 is CASSLTPDRGRNYGYTF. The CDR3 region has the DNA TGTGCCAGCAGCTTAACCCCTGACAGGGGGCGCAACTATGGCTACACCTTC.

The chain combines TRBV18 with TRBJ1-5; TRBD1 is a possible D gene (6 bases). Germline V lookup: CDR1 KGHSH, CDR2 LQKENI. This CDR3 is built from 14 residues. Trimming cost V 6 bases and J 2 bases, with 11 bases left between them. DNA of the CDR3: TGTGCCAGCTCGTGGGGGCTGGGCAATCAGCCCCAGCATTTT. Translation: CASSWGLGNQPQHF.